This T cell receptor beta chain was captured by sequencing in a study of T cell responses to AZD1222 COVID-19 vaccine. TCRdb keeps only in-frame clones here, not all; method: immunoSEQ multiplex PCR. The sample comprises around 210,000 clones, about 94% of which are singletons, and roughly 1.8% rests with the top ten. CDR3 length: 14 residues. The germline V gene has CDR1 MNHEY and CDR2 SVGAGI. The ends lost 4 bases at V and 10 bases at J; junction bases unmatched: 5. This clone has more than one count but fewer than ten. The antigen is unknown. Whole-study findings and limits: Sampled repertoires all dated from after the peak T cell response.

The chain recombines TRBV6-5 with TRBJ2-1; 12 bases are shared with TRBD2. The origin of this receptor is an adult who received the MenACWY meningococcal vaccine as a control. Sample: peripheral blood, taken 28 days after the second dose of the MenACWY control vaccine. The CDR3 sequence: CASSSTSGSGEQFF. For the CDR3, the DNA is TGTGCCAGCAGTTCGACTAGCGGGAGCGGGGAGCAGTTCTTC.